This TCR beta chain derives from a study of blood T cell repertoires in COVID-19 (dated by TCRdb to about 2020). For the study in its entirety: Collaborator samples came from the United States, Italy and Spain and covered acute and convalescent phases of COVID-19. The material from the prospective study consisted of cDNA or gDNA derived from T cells, B-cell-depleted T cells, or PBMCs. Subjects who had been exposed to COVID-19, were actively infected with it, or had recovered from it provided the deeply sampled blood TCRbeta repertoires that made up the dataset. A freely available public database, intended as a resource for researchers studying the immune response to SARS-CoV-2, is where the repertoires were released. The samples were drawn from two sources: the first 160 participants of the ongoing ImmuneRACE study, and about 1,300 subjects contributed by 6 global collaborators. Nearly every sample came with metadata listing a de-identified subject ID, COVID-19 status, age in years and sex. Where available, HLA class I and class II types were obtained from metadata supplied by the sample provider rather than from assay-based typing. Summary of the overall study and its limitations: How much clinical and demographic metadata was included differed by source and by participant, and the metadata was provided uncurated.

One collaborating source in Seattle enrolled patients during active infection and followed them longitudinally through the course of disease. The collaborating institutions used their own protocols to collect whole blood in K2EDTA tubes. Collaborator samples were shipped for TCRbeta analysis as frozen whole blood, isolated PBMCs, or DNA extracted from either sample type. With respect to this clone: Its antigen is still unknown. The sample holds no much larger clone one base away, and base qualities are not on file.

TCRbeta CDR3 regions were amplified from genomic DNA by means of the immunoSEQ Assay, a bias-controlled multiplex PCR. Per the authors' processing: Nucleated cell counts per sample were estimated from amplification of reference gene primers within the assay. To quantify the absolute abundance of each unique TCRbeta CDR3 rearrangement, sequence reads were collapsed and filtered. Productive Simpson clonality was computed per sample as the square root of Simpson's diversity index over productive rearrangements. Here the immuneACCESS table is served through TCRdb, limited to in-frame sequences with V and J called. Missing clones are a known gap in these copies; in checked studies unresolved V genes cover under half, and the rest lacks a known reason. V, J and clone size are those of that table, while D and trimming were read from the DNA. The sample table records around 400,000 clones; about 90% of these occur just once. About 2% of the sample comes from the top ten.

The CDR3 contains 14 residues, cysteine and phenylalanine counted. The entry retains the CDR3 DNA only, 42 bases that are in frame from base 1. Deletion took 3 bases off V and 5 bases off J, with a span of 13 bases between the germline ends. The germline V gene encodes CDR1 MNHEY and CDR2 SVGAGI. The sequence came from a woman aged 55-69 years with COVID-19, enrolled during active disease. The sequenced sample was peripheral blood. The receptor chain draws on TRBV6-5 and TRBJ1-2; matching of 6 bases hints at TRBD1 as the D gene. The CDR3 reads as follows: CASSYTPQGYGYTF. Here is the DNA: TGTGCCAGCAGTTATACACCGCAGGGGTATGGCTACACCTTC.